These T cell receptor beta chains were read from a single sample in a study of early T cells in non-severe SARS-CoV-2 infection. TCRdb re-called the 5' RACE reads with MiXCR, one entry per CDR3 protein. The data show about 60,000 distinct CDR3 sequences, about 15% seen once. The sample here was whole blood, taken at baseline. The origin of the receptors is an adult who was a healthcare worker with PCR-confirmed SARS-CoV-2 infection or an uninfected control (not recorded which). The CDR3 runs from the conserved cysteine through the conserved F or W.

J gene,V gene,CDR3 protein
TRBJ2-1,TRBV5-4,CASSPTSGGLGEQFF
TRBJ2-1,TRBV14,CASSSLYNEQFF
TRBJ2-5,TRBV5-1,CASSLNRGQETQYF
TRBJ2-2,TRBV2,CASTPREGGGELFF
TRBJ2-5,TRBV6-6,CASSYSGTGEETQYF
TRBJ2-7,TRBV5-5,CASSLAGTGTYYEQYF
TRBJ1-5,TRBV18,CASSPPKAGGLNQPQHF
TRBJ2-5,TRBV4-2,CASSQDTSGGETQYF
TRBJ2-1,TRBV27,CASSLSVFLAEQFF
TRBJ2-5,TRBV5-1,CASSQDRQETQYF
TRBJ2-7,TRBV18,CASSPLGRADEQYF
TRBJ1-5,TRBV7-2,CASSPWTGGDQPQHF
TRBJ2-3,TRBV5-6,CASATGGAADTQYF
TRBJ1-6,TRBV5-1,CASRGQGNSPLHF
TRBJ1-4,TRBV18,CASSPNQGEKLFF
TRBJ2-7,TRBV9,CASSLGQGATYEQHF
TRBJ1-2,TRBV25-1,CASSEEDVLSRNGYTF
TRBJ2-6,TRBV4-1,CASSQIGAGANVLTF
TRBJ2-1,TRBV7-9,CASSPRTSGDNEQFF
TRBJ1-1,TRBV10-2,CASSEGPSSTTEAFF
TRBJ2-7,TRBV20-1,CSAPGTSGTYEQYF
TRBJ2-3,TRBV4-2,CASSQQRETDTQYF
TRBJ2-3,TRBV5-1,CASSLDRGTDTQYF
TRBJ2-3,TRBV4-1,CASSHDTRDTSDTQYF
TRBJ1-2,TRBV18,CASSPKDRGQNGYTF
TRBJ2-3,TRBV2,CASSVQDTQYF
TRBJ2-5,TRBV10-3,CASNSAGNWRQETQYF
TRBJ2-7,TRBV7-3,CASSLGGIEQYF
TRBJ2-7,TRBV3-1,CASSRLRAPRDEQYF
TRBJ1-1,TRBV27,CASSNDRANTEAFF